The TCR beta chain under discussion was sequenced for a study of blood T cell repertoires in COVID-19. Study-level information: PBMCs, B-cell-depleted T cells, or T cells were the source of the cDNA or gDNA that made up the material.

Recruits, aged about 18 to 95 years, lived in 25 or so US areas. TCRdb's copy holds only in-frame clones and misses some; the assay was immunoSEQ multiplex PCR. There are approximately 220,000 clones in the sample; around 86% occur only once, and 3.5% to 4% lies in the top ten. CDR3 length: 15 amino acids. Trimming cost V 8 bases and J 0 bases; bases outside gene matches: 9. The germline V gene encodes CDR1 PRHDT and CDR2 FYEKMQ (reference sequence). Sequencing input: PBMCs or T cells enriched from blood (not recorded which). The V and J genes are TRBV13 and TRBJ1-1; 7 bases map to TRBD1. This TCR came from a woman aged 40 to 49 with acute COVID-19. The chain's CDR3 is CASYYRGGVNTEAFF. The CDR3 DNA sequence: TGTGCCAGCTATTATCGAGGGGGCGTGAACACTGAAGCTTTCTTT. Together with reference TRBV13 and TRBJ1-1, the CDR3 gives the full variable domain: AAGVIQSPRHLIKEKRETATLKCYPIPRHDTVYWYQQGPGQDPQFLISFYEKMQSDKGSIPDRFSAQQFSDYHSELNMSSLELGDSALYFCASYYRGGVNTEAFFGQGTRLTVV.